This TCR beta chain was found in a study of read filtering for tumor transcriptome and immune sequencing. Background on the study: Transcriptome libraries were built from DNase-treated RNA. Study results and limitations: IR-seq captured clonotypes deeper and more reliably than RNA-seq.

This clonotype appeared many times. As yet, its antigen is unknown. This library used approximately 0.4 ug RNA and molecular barcoded adaptors spanning alpha/delta and beta/gamma chains. MiXCR was run by TCRdb on the reads, yielding one entry per CDR3 protein. The sample consists of approximately 23,000 distinct CDR3 sequences, under 25% of them appearing once. The germline V gene encodes CDR1 SGHTA and CDR2 FQGTGA. Trimming took 5 bases from V and 5 from J, leaving 13 bases between them. The CDR3 length is 13 residues. Sequenced sample: a population of CD138-negative cells sorted from bone marrow. The V and J genes are TRBV7-3 and TRBJ2-7; no clear D. The TCR originated in a donor at least 40 years old with multiple myeloma. As DNA, the CDR3 is TGTGCCAGCAGCCCGGATGGGGTCCACGAGCAGTACTTC. It encodes CASSPDGVHEQYF.